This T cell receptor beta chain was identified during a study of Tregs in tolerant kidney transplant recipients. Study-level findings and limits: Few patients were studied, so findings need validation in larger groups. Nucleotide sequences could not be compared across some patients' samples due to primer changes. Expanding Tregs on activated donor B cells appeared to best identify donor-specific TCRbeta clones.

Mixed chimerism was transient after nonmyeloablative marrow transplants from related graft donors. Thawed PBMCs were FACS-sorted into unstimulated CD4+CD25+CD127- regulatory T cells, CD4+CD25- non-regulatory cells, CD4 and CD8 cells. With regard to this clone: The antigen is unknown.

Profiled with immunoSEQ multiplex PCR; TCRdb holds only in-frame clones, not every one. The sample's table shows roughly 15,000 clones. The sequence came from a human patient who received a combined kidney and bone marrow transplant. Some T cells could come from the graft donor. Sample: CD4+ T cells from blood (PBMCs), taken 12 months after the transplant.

The CDR3 DNA, read in part, is TGTGCCAGCAGCTTAACTCCATCCAATGAG. This sequence encodes CASSLTPSNE. The whole CDR3 protein reads CASSLTPSNEQFF. The genes are TRBV7-9 and TRBJ2-1; D is ambiguous. The read falls 3 residues short of the CDR3 end, and the missing part is taken from the germline J gene. The CDR3 extends over 13 amino acids. Germline CDR1 reads SEHNR; CDR2 reads FQNEAQ (reference sequence). Trimming pared 2 bases from V and 6 bases from J, leaving 8 bases between.